This TCR beta chain was captured by sequencing in a study of blood T cells in healthy people across ages. Peripheral blood was drawn, about 9.7 milliliters per donor. Total RNA amounts of at least 6 micrograms were extracted per sample. V lost 0 bases, J lost 5 bases, and 4 bases lay in between. Per the germline V gene, CDR1 is MNHEY and CDR2 is SVGEGT. This CDR3 contains 12 residues. A J-beta primer mix and a sample-barcoded 5' primer were used in a second PCR of roughly 6 to 12 cycles. Using its own MiXCR run on the 5' RACE reads, TCRdb lists one record per CDR3 protein. Of 780,000 or so distinct CDR3 sequences listed, roughly 56% are singletons. In its sample, this clonotype was seen a few times.

The rearrangement links TRBV6-2 or TRBV6-3 to TRBJ2-5; D gene uncertain. The sequence was collected from a man aged 35-49 years in good health. The sample taken for sequencing was blood. As DNA, the CDR3 is TGTGCCAGCAGTTACTCGGTGGAGACCCAGTACTTC. It specifies CASSYSVETQYF.